This TCR beta chain was identified in a study of shared clonotypes between healthy human individuals (dated by TCRdb to about 2020). For context, the study as a whole: The cohort comprised a couple of women and a few men aged 18 to 49 years. For each donor, three plates each were used for CD4 naive and CD4 memory, two plates were used for CD8 naive, and one plate was used for CD8 memory. To estimate repertoire size and how much clonotype sharing occurs between individuals, the study deeply sequenced the blood TCR repertoires of five healthy adults. To increase sequencing depth and limit assay-specific biases, different laboratories used diverse techniques to prepare libraries and sequence TCR repertoires. Each donor's leukapheresis produced roughly between roughly 0.85 and 9 billion PBMCs.

TCR CDR3 regions were amplified from genomic DNA by multiplex PCR using the deep immunoSEQ assay. For each cell subset, the extracted genomic DNA was distributed evenly across all wells of several immunoSEQ 96-well plates, and each plate served as one replicate. For sorted subsets, roughly 190 ng of genomic DNA, equivalent to some 30,000 T cell genomes, went into each replicate PCR. Purified libraries were quantified with a Qubit 3.0 fluorometer, sized on a Bioanalyzer 2100, and re-quantified with the KAPA Library Quantification kit. Every immunoSEQ 96-well plate was sequenced on a separate single-read 150-cycle Illumina NextSeq 550 flow cell. In the paper's pipeline: The immunoSEQ output contained only junctional sequences without quality scores, so filtering could not match that applied to full-length reads. To assign V/J genes and CDR3, sequences were annotated against IMGT germline references using PyIR, a Python wrapper for IgBLAST v1.9. Any read was removed if the V/J assignment was weak (E-value above 1e-6), the CDR3 was missing, or the read contained stop codons, out-of-frame junctions, or ambiguous translated residues. V3J clonotypes were defined by identical inferred V gene, J gene, and CDR3 amino acid sequence. To compute the percentage overlap between repertoires, the number of shared unique clonotypes was divided by the size of the smaller repertoire. RTK rarefaction, the Chao1 estimator, and Recon v2.1 estimates of unobserved clonotypes were used to assess repertoire richness. Generation probabilities for all TCRbeta clonotypes obtained by the gDNA method from four donors were computed using OLGA. TCRdb carries this immuneACCESS record with in-frame sequences only. Its versions omit some clonotypes, under half of them owing to an unresolved V gene in the studies checked, with the rest unexplained. V and J calls and clone size come straight from that table; D and trimming were deduced from the DNA. The sample contains about 2 million clones, roughly 94% of them found a single time. The ten largest clones represent around 0.13% of the sample.

What the research found in general, with its limitations: Only blood was sampled, and tissue TCR repertoires likely differ from those in blood. Because the study included only a small number of donors, the genetic and exposure-history diversity represented was limited. Pairwise subsampling led to the expectation that sequencing depth would affect the degree of clonotype sharing among donors. Even with the large sequencing depth, rarefaction of the sorted-subset datasets indicated that sequencing was incomplete. About 5% of naive CD4, 3.5% of naive CD8, approximately 2% of memory CD4, and 0.4% of memory CD8 clonotypes were shared across several donors. Compared with non-shared clonotypes, clonotypes shared by all four sorted-subset donors had higher generation probabilities. Naive subsets generally had larger estimated clonotype richness than memory subsets.

Trimming leaves V shorter by 1 base and J shorter by 2 bases, with the junction holding 4 bases beyond the gene matches. From its cysteine to its phenylalanine, the CDR3 spans 15 amino acids. Solely the CDR3 DNA is kept, with 45 bases framed from the first base. In the germline V gene, CDR1 corresponds to SGHRS and CDR2 to YFSETQ. The donors were healthy, HIV-negative adults who had no recently reported acute infections or vaccinations. Every donor was a Caucasian adult living in Nashville, Tennessee, USA. CD4+ T cells were enriched through magnetic negative selection, after which naive cells were positively selected on CD45RA and the remaining negative fraction served as the memory subset. Blood was obtained by leukapheresis, after which PBMCs were separated by Ficoll-Histopaque density gradient centrifugation and cryopreserved in liquid nitrogen vapor phase. Analytical flow cytometry was used to check the purity and quantity of every magnetically sorted T cell population. From each sorted fraction, genomic DNA was isolated and quantified by UV absorbance on a Nanodrop 2000c.

As regards this clone: Its antigen is not yet known. No base quality values were provided; no much bigger clone lies one nucleotide off.

The chain links TRBV5-1 with TRBJ1-1, with TRBD1 identical over 8 junction bases. This receptor was identified in a man aged 18-30 years in good health. Sequencing input: naive CD4+ T cells sorted from blood. Explained via the paper, the cell subset or site label denotes: CD45RA+ positively selected. The CDR3 region: CASSLYGQGNTEAFF. Here is the DNA: TGCGCCAGCAGCTTGTATGGACAGGGTAACACTGAAGCTTTCTTT.